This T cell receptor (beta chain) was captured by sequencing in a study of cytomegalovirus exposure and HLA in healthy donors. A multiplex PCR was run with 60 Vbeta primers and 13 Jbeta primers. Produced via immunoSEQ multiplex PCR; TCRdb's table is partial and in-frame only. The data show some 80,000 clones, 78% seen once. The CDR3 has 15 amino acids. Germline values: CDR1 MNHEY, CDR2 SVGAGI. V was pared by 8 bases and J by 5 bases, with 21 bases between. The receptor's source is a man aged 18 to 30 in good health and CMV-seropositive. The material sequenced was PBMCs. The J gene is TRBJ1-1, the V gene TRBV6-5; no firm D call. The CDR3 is CASAPLTRSGTEAFF. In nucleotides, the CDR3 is TGTGCCAGCGCTCCTCTAACACGGTCGGGAACTGAAGCTTTCTTT.